Listed below are T cell receptor beta chains from one sample, sequenced in a study of early T cells in non-severe SARS-CoV-2 infection. Via MiXCR, TCRdb re-called the 5' RACE reads, giving one row per CDR3 protein. The data show under 60,000 distinct CDR3 sequences, approximately 8% seen once. Specimen: whole blood. Source of these receptors: an adult who was a healthcare worker with PCR-confirmed SARS-CoV-2 infection or an uninfected control (not recorded which). Both conserved end residues are part of each CDR3. The D gene is left open where the match is weak. Where a row states a size, it is once, few, many or the class of an expanded clone; other rows omit it.

v_gene	d_gene	j_gene	abundance	CDR3nt	CDR3aa
TRBV28	NA	TRBJ2-7	NA	TGTGCCAGCACGCGCCACGAACTAATCTACGAGCAGTACTTC	CASTRHELIYEQYF
TRBV12-3/TRBV12-4	NA	TRBJ2-1	NA	TGTGCCAGCACAGGAGGACCGAGGAACAATGAGCAGTTCTTC	CASTGGPRNNEQFF
TRBV5-1	TRBD2	TRBJ2-7	few	TGCGCCAGCAGCCCCACCGCATTCGGGGGGAACGAGCAGTACTTC	CASSPTAFGGNEQYF
TRBV28	TRBD2	TRBJ2-2	NA	TGTGCCAGCAGTCTGGGGCCGGGAGGCACCGGGGAGCTGTTTTTT	CASSLGPGGTGELFF
TRBV5-1	NA	TRBJ2-7	few	TGCGCCAGCAGCTTGTATGGGAGCGGCGAGCAGTACTTC	CASSLYGSGEQYF
TRBV6-1	NA	TRBJ1-1	many	TGTGCCAGCAGTGTGGGGGAGGGGGCTGAAGCTTTCTTT	CASSVGEGAEAFF
TRBV7-9	TRBD2	TRBJ2-1	medium-sized	TGTGCCAGCAGCTTACTAGCGGGCCAGGTCAATGAGCAGTTCTTC	CASSLLAGQVNEQFF
TRBV20-1	NA	TRBJ2-7	many	TGCAGTGCCCTGGGGGAATCCTACGAGCAGTACTTC	CSALGESYEQYF
TRBV28	TRBD1	TRBJ1-2	NA	TGTGCCAGCAGTTTCGACAGGGTCATCGGTAACTATGGCTACACCTTC	CASSFDRVIGNYGYTF
TRBV5-6	NA	TRBJ2-4	NA	TGTGCCAGCAGCTTGGGAGGGCTCGAAAACATTCAGTACTTC	CASSLGGLENIQYF
TRBV18	TRBD1	TRBJ2-7	NA	TGTGCCAGCTCCGGACAGGGGGTCTCCTACGAGCAGTACTTC	CASSGQGVSYEQYF
TRBV20-1	NA	TRBJ1-1	many	TGCAGTGCTAGCCAAACAGGAGAAGCTTTCTTT	CSASQTGEAFF
TRBV3-1	NA	TRBJ1-3	few	TGTGCCAGCAGCCGAGGGACGGGTAACTCTGGAAACACCATATATTTT	CASSRGTGNSGNTIYF
TRBV29-1	NA	TRBJ2-1	NA	TGCAGCGCCGGGGCCAATAGGGGGTTCTTC	CSAGANRGFF
TRBV4-1	NA	TRBJ1-1	NA	TGCGCCAGCAGAAACCGGGACCGCATGACCATGAACATTGAAGCTTTCTTT	CASRNRDRMTMNIEAFF
TRBV29-1	NA	TRBJ2-3	few	TGCAGCGTTTTCGTCGGCCTCACAGATACGCAGTATTTT	CSVFVGLTDTQYF
TRBV5-4	TRBD2	TRBJ2-5	NA	TGTGCCAGCAGCGCGGGACTAGCGGCTCAAGAGACCCAGTACTTC	CASSAGLAAQETQYF
TRBV21-1	NA	TRBJ1-6	few	TGTGCCAGCAGCAAATTCCAACGAGCAGGTTCATCACCCCTCCACTTT	CASSKFQRAGSSPLHF
TRBV5-1	NA	TRBJ2-6	NA	TGCGCCAGCAGTGGAGGCTCGGGGGCCAACGTCCTGACTTTC	CASSGGSGANVLTF
TRBV4-1	NA	TRBJ1-1	NA	TGCGCCAGCAGCCAAGTTCAGGGAGGGCGCACTGAAGCTTTCTTT	CASSQVQGGRTEAFF
TRBV5-5	NA	TRBJ1-5	few	TGTGCCAGCAGCTTGATCGGGGCAGCTAATCAGCCCCAGCATTTT	CASSLIGAANQPQHF
TRBV5-1	TRBD2	TRBJ2-1	NA	TGCGCCAGCAGCTTGGAGACTAGCGCCAATGAGCAGTTCTTC	CASSLETSANEQFF
TRBV5-1	NA	TRBJ2-3	NA	TGCGCCAGCAGCGTTGAGGGGCCCGAGGATACGCAGTATTTT	CASSVEGPEDTQYF
TRBV27	NA	TRBJ2-4	few	TGTGCCAGCAGTTTTGGTCCAGACCTAGCCAAAAACATTCAGTACTTC	CASSFGPDLAKNIQYF
TRBV12-3/TRBV12-4	NA	TRBJ1-2	NA	TGTGCCAGCAGTCCGGGGAGCTATGGCTACACCTTC	CASSPGSYGYTF
TRBV6-5	NA	TRBJ2-7	NA	TGTGCCAGCAGTTACTCGTACTTACCCAATGGAGAGTGGGGGAACGAGCAGTACTTC	CASSYSYLPNGEWGNEQYF
TRBV29-1	NA	TRBJ1-6	NA	TGCAGCGTTGAAGTCCAAAGCCCCTCCTGTCTTGACTGGTGTTCACCCCTCCACTTT	CSVEVQSPSCLDWCSPLHF
TRBV5-6	TRBD2	TRBJ2-7	NA	TGTGCCAGCAGTCCCGGGACTAGAGTCCACGAGCAGTACTTC	CASSPGTRVHEQYF
TRBV7-3	TRBD1	TRBJ2-5	many	TGTGCCAGCAGCAAGACAGGGCGGGAGACCCAGTACTTC	CASSKTGRETQYF
TRBV11-2	TRBD2	TRBJ2-5	NA	TGTGCCAGCAGCTTCAGAATAGCGGGAGGGCAAGAGACCCAGTACTTC	CASSFRIAGGQETQYF
TRBV7-3	TRBD1	TRBJ2-1	few	TGTGCCAGCAGCAGCGGACAGGGGAATGAGCAGTTCTTC	CASSSGQGNEQFF
TRBV11-2	NA	TRBJ2-2	NA	TGTGCCAGCAGCTTAGTGTCAGGGGCCACCGGGGAGCTGTTTTTT	CASSLVSGATGELFF
TRBV12-3/TRBV12-4	TRBD2	TRBJ2-7	few	TGTGCCAGCAGAGCAACCGGGACTAGAGGGGAGCAGTACTTC	CASRATGTRGEQYF
TRBV10-3	NA	TRBJ2-1	many	TGTGCCATCAGTGAGTCTGGAGGTTGGGAGCAGTTCTTC	CAISESGGWEQFF
TRBV2	TRBD2	TRBJ2-1	few	TGTGCCAGCAGCCCTCAGCGGGGGGGCCAAGGTGAGCAGTTCTTC	CASSPQRGGQGEQFF
TRBV5-4	NA	TRBJ1-2	NA	TGTGCCAGCAGCTTGCCTGCAGGGGCAAGTGGCTACACCTTC	CASSLPAGASGYTF
TRBV19	NA	TRBJ2-3	NA	TGTGCCAGTAGTCCCACGCGGGTGGCGACGCAGTATTTT	CASSPTRVATQYF
TRBV5-6	TRBD1	TRBJ1-5	once	TGTGCTAGCAGCTTGAAAGCGGACAGGGGCCTTTATAGCAATCAGCCCCAGCATTTT	CASSLKADRGLYSNQPQHF
TRBV7-2	NA	TRBJ1-3	NA	TGTGCCAGCAGTCAACAGGTCAGCTCTGGAAACACCATATATTTT	CASSQQVSSGNTIYF
TRBV15	NA	TRBJ1-5	many	TGTGCCACCAGCTCCAGTTTGGGCAGGGCTCAGCCCCAGCATTTT	CATSSSLGRAQPQHF
TRBV3-1	NA	TRBJ2-1	NA	TGTGCCAGCAGCCAAGTTGGAGGATACAATGAGCAGTTCTTC	CASSQVGGYNEQFF
TRBV11-2	NA	TRBJ2-4	NA	TGTGCCAGCAGCTTAGTGTGGGGGGAAGGAAACATTCAGTACTTC	CASSLVWGEGNIQYF
TRBV5-6	NA	TRBJ1-4	NA	TGTGCCAGCAGCTGCCTGACAGCAACTAATGAAAAACTGTTTTTT	CASSCLTATNEKLFF
TRBV3-1	NA	TRBJ2-7	many	TGTGCCAGCAGCCAAGATGGGGGACAGCGGGGGTACGAGCAGTACTTC	CASSQDGGQRGYEQYF
TRBV7-2	NA	TRBJ2-2	many	TGTGCCAGCAGCCATGGGGGGGCCATCCCCGGGGAGCTGTTTTTT	CASSHGGAIPGELFF
TRBV18	NA	TRBJ2-5	few	TGTGCCAGCTCACCACCTGCTAGTCGAGAGACCCAGTACTTC	CASSPPASRETQYF
TRBV4-1	NA	TRBJ1-1	many	TGCGCCAGCAGCCAAGATCTCTCTCGGGTTCGTCACGCTTTCTTT	CASSQDLSRVRHAFF
TRBV25-1	NA	TRBJ1-1	many	TGTGCCAGCAGTGCACCCGGGACATCGATGTTGACTTTCTTT	CASSAPGTSMLTFF
TRBV13	TRBD1	TRBJ1-6	many	TGTGCCAGCAGCTCCTCCAGGAGGACAGGAGATAATTCACCCCTCCACTTT	CASSSSRRTGDNSPLHF
TRBV10-3	NA	TRBJ1-4	many	TGTGCCATCAGTAGGACGGGAGAAAAACTGTTTTTT	CAISRTGEKLFF
TRBV7-8	NA	TRBJ1-6	NA	TGTGCCAGCAGCTTAGGGACCTATAATTCACCCCTCCACTTT	CASSLGTYNSPLHF
TRBV6-6	NA	TRBJ2-7	medium-sized	TGTGCCAGCCTTAGAGGGGATCGAGGTCAGTACTTC	CASLRGDRGQYF
TRBV6-6	TRBD2	TRBJ2-2	few	TGTGCCAGCAGCCAACGGACTAGCGGAAACACCGGGGAGCTGTTTTTT	CASSQRTSGNTGELFF
TRBV27	NA	TRBJ1-2	few	TGTGCCAGCAGCCTTACATCTCCGGTTAACGAGGGCTACACCTTC	CASSLTSPVNEGYTF
TRBV14	NA	TRBJ1-3	NA	TGTGCCAGCAGCCCGGAGAACTCTGGAAACACCATATATTTT	CASSPENSGNTIYF